The 26 T cell receptor beta chains given below trace back to one sample, sequenced in a study of T cell responses to AZD1222 COVID-19 vaccine. The data were produced by immunoSEQ multiplex PCR, yet TCRdb's version contains in-frame clones alone and is incomplete. Of over 110,000 clones listed, roughly nine tenths are singletons. The input for sequencing was peripheral blood, taken 28 days after the second AZD1222 dose. Receptors originate from an adult who received the AZD1222 COVID-19 vaccine.

The gene calls are TRBV3-1 (or the pseudogene TRBV3-2) and TRBJ1-1, with D tentatively TRBD1 (5 bases). This CDR3 has 15 amino acids. Germline values: CDR1 LGHDT, CDR2 YNNKEL (reference sequence). V was pared by 0 bases and J by 5 bases, with 13 bases between. In nucleotides, the CDR3 is TGTGCCAGCAGCCAAGATTCGAGCAGGGAAACTGAAGCTTTCTTT. It specifies CASSQDSSRETEAFF.

This clone occurred once. The V gene is TRBV7-9, the J gene TRBJ2-1, with a tentative D call TRBD1 (6 bases). The CDR3 sequence is 18 residues long. Germline V lookup: CDR1 SEHNR, CDR2 FQNEAQ (reference sequence). The V gene lost 1 base and the J gene lost 1 base, with 17 bases spanning the gap. Here the CDR3 DNA reads TGTGCCAGCAGCTTAGTGGACAGACCCTTTTGGTCCTACAATGAGCAGTTCTTC. Translating gives CASSLVDRPFWSYNEQFF.

This chain links TRBV5-6 with TRBJ1-3; unclear D gene. V lost 0 bases, J lost 1 base, and 5 bases lay in between. Germline V gene data show CDR1 as SGHDT and CDR2 as YYEEEE. The CDR3 has 14 amino acids. CDR3 sequence reads: CASSLEGSGNTIYF. The CDR3 region has the DNA TGTGCCAGCAGCTTGGAAGGGTCTGGAAACACCATATATTTT.

V usage is TRBV7-9 and J usage is TRBJ1-2; a possible D gene is TRBD1 (5 bases). The CDR3 runs to 14 residues. Germline V gene data show CDR1 as SEHNR and CDR2 as FQNEAQ (reference sequence). With 4 bases removed from V and 2 bases from J, the gap between germline ends came to 11 bases. For the CDR3, the DNA is TGTGCCAGCAGCTCTCTGGGGGGAAACTATGGCTACACCTTC. It translates to CASSSLGGNYGYTF.

V usage is TRBV28 and J usage is TRBJ2-3; 8 nucleotides agree with TRBD2. The CDR3 runs to 16 residues. The germline gives CDR1 MDHEN, CDR2 SYDVKM. Germline trimming cut 5 bases from V and 1 base from J; bases unmatched to any gene: 8. The CDR3 DNA reads TGTGCCAGCAGTCCACCGGGACTAGACCGCACAGATACGCAGTATTTT. This encodes CASSPPGLDRTDTQYF.

J is TRBJ1-6 and V is TRBV6-1, with D uncertain. V was trimmed by 2 bases and J by 7 bases, leaving 12 bases between them. Germline CDR1 MNHNS, CDR2 SASEGT. This CDR3 region has 15 residues. CDR3 sequence reads: CASSEWGRGNSPLHF. The CDR3 region has the DNA TGTGCCAGCAGTGAATGGGGAAGAGGCAATTCACCCCTCCACTTT.

The chain recombines TRBV2 with TRBJ2-1; TRBD2 aligns across 13 bases. Germline loops: CDR1 SNHLY, CDR2 FYNNEI. The CDR3 has 20 amino acids. With V trimmed by 8 bases and J by 7 bases, 23 bases remained unmatched. The CDR3 DNA is TGTGCCAGCGGTCGTTCAGGGGATACACTACTAGCGGGGGGGCTTAATGAGCAGTTCTTC. Residues: CASGRSGDTLLAGGLNEQFF.

V gene TRBV7-2 combines with J gene TRBJ1-1; 11 bases line up with TRBD1. V was clipped by 5 bases and J by 0 bases; unmatched bases: 8. The CDR3 has 17 residues. Germline V gives CDR1 SGHTA, CDR2 FQGNSA. The CDR3 nucleotides read TGTGCCAGCAGCCGGACAGGGGGCGGACTAATGAACACTGAAGCTTTCTTT. Amino acids: CASSRTGGGLMNTEAFF.

The chain links TRBV7-9 to TRBJ1-2, with D hard to call. V lost 2 bases, J lost 6 bases, and 13 bases lay in between. This CDR3 spans 14 amino acids. Germline V gene data show CDR1 as SEHNR and CDR2 as FQNEAQ (reference sequence). CDR3 protein: CASSLSMPRNGYTF. CDR3 in DNA: TGTGCCAGCAGCTTATCCATGCCACGGAATGGCTACACCTTC.

The chain joins TRBV18 to TRBJ1-1; D is uncertain. Trimming left V 1 base short and J 7 bases short, with 13 bases between. Per germline, CDR1 KGHSH and CDR2 LQKENI. CDR3 length: 14 residues. Here the CDR3 reads CASSPRAGQDEAFF. In DNA, the CDR3 is TGTGCCAGCTCACCACGGGCCGGCCAAGATGAAGCTTTCTTT.

CDR3 amino acids: CASSYPGTGLYNSPLHF. DNA of the CDR3: TGTGCCAGCAGTTACCCCGGGACAGGACTCTATAATTCACCCCTCCACTTT. This rearrangement joins TRBV6-7 to TRBJ1-6, with 8 bases that match TRBD1. TRBV6-7 is annotated as an ORF whose role is uncertain. The CDR3 sequence is 17 residues long. V shed 2 bases, J shed 3 bases, and the junction held 6 bases outside the gene matches.

V usage is TRBV18 and J usage is TRBJ2-7; D uncertain. This CDR3 has 16 residues. Germline CDR1 KGHSH, CDR2 LQKENI. V was pared by 1 base and J by 2 bases, with 15 bases between. Here the CDR3 DNA reads TGTGCCAGCTCACCACGGATACTATCCCGCCCCTACGAGCAGTACTTC. It is translated as CASSPRILSRPYEQYF.

The chain couples TRBV4-2 to TRBJ2-2; 7 bases are shared with TRBD2. CDR1 and CDR2 from the germline V gene are LGHNA and YNFKEQ. This CDR3 has 15 amino acids. After removal of 4 bases from V and 5 bases from J, the junction contained 7 bases not matched to a gene. Here the CDR3 DNA reads TGTGCCAGCAGCCCAGCTAGCGGTTTGACCGGGGAGCTGTTTTTT. This translates into CASSPASGLTGELFF.

The V call is TRBV7-9, the J call TRBJ1-4; D is ambiguous. Germline V lookup: CDR1 SEHNR, CDR2 FQNEAQ (reference sequence). V was clipped by 0 bases and J by 14 bases, with 10 bases between them. This CDR3 has 12 amino acids. The CDR3 nucleotides are TGTGCCAGCAGCTTAGCATCGACGAGCCTGTTTTTT. The encoded protein is CASSLASTSLFF.

The V gene is TRBV3-1 (or the pseudogene TRBV3-2), the J gene TRBJ1-1; D remains unclear. V lost 0 bases, J lost 0 bases, and 8 bases lay in between. The CDR3 loop spans 15 amino acids. CDR1 LGHDT and CDR2 YNNKEL come from the germline V gene (reference sequence). Here the CDR3 reads CASSQDLGLNTEAFF. CDR3 nucleotide sequence: TGTGCCAGCAGCCAAGATCTCGGGTTGAACACTGAAGCTTTCTTT.

The gene calls are TRBV5-1 and TRBJ2-6; D perhaps matches TRBD2 (6 bases). The CDR3 runs 17 residues. CDR1 SGHRS and CDR2 YFSETQ come from the germline V gene. Trimming removed 4 bases from V and 0 bases from J, with 14 bases in between. The CDR3 sequence: CASSLWSGGSGANVLTF. The CDR3 nucleotides read TGCGCCAGCAGCCTGTGGTCCGGGGGCTCTGGGGCCAACGTCCTGACTTTC.

The chain has TRBV2 and TRBJ2-5; D is unclear. V lost 3 bases and J 7 bases, leaving 24 bases between the germline ends. The CDR3 is made up of 17 amino acids. Germline V lookup: CDR1 SNHLY, CDR2 FYNNEI. The CDR3 sequence: CASSDSGFEAFKGTQYF. CDR3 coding DNA: TGTGCCAGCAGTGATTCTGGTTTTGAGGCCTTTAAGGGGACCCAGTACTTC.

The genes are TRBV27 and TRBJ1-1, with 7 bases aligning to TRBD1. Looked up from germline, CDR1 is MNHEY and CDR2 is SMNVEV (reference sequence). This CDR3 is built from 14 residues. Losses at the gene ends were 0 bases for V and 4 bases for J; bases not matched to a gene: 2. CDR3 sequence reads: CASSLSRGLTEAFF. CDR3 DNA sequence: TGTGCCAGCAGTTTATCGAGGGGGCTCACTGAAGCTTTCTTT.

The gene calls are TRBV19 and TRBJ1-1; TRBD1 matches 8 bases. V was pared by 5 bases and J by 4 bases, with 9 bases of the junction left unmatched. Germline V gene data show CDR1 as LNHDA and CDR2 as SQIVND (reference sequence). The CDR3 consists of 15 residues. In DNA form, the CDR3 reads TGTGCCAGTAGTGCACGGACAGGGATTTTCACTGAAGCTTTCTTT. Amino acids: CASSARTGIFTEAFF.

This sequence joins TRBV9 and TRBJ1-1; D not resolved. V lost 0 bases and J lost 1, with 7 bases in between. The CDR3 loop spans 14 amino acids. Germline loops: CDR1 SGDLS, CDR2 YYNGEE. CDR3 amino acids: CASSVALRNTEAFF. The CDR3 nucleotides are TGTGCCAGCAGCGTAGCTCTCAGGAACACTGAAGCTTTCTTT.

The V call is TRBV3-1 (or the pseudogene TRBV3-2), the J call TRBJ2-1, with a weak D call TRBD2 (6 bases). The CDR3 has 13 amino acids. V lost 3 bases and J 9 bases, leaving 12 bases between the germline ends. Looked up from germline, CDR1 is LGHDT and CDR2 is YNNKEL (reference sequence). CDR3 residues: CASSQGGVPEQFF. The CDR3 DNA reads as TGTGCCAGCAGCCAGGGGGGAGTTCCTGAGCAGTTCTTC.

The rearrangement uses TRBV3-1 (or the pseudogene TRBV3-2) and TRBJ1-6; 10 bases are a match to TRBD1. Germline trimming cut 4 bases from V and 9 bases from J; bases unmatched to any gene: 3. Germline-derived CDR1 and CDR2 are LGHDT and YNNKEL (reference sequence). The CDR3 has 14 amino acids. CDR3: CASSLRTGGSPLHF. In nucleotides, the CDR3 is TGTGCCAGCAGCCTACGGACAGGGGGTTCACCCCTCCACTTT.

This sequence joins TRBV19 and TRBJ1-3; D call uncertain. The CDR3 extends over 14 amino acids. The germline V and J ends were trimmed by 10 bases and 0 bases, with 13 bases remaining between them. Germline V CDR1 and CDR2: LNHDA, SQIVND (reference sequence). The CDR3 DNA is TGTGCCACTTCGGACTCGTTCTCTGGAAACACCATATATTTT. Protein: CATSDSFSGNTIYF. Looking up the rest from reference TRBV19 and TRBJ1-3 gives the full variable domain: DGGITQSPKYLFRKEGQNVTLSCEQNLNHDAMYWYRQDPGQGLRLIYYSQIVNDFQKGDIAEGYSVSREKKESFPLTVTSAQKNPTAFYLCATSDSFSGNTIYFGEGSWLTVV.

The chain is built from TRBV4-1 and TRBJ2-1, with D possibly matching TRBD1 (6 bases). V gave up 2 bases and J gave up 3 bases, with 14 bases separating them. This CDR3 has 16 amino acids. CDR1 and CDR2 (germline): MGHRA, YSYEKL. DNA of the CDR3: TGCGCCAGCAGCCAAACAGGGTTAATTTACTACAATGAGCAGTTCTTC. It encodes CASSQTGLIYYNEQFF.

This clone has a single count. The V call is TRBV14, the J call TRBJ2-3; 7 nucleotides line up with TRBD2. The trim removed 0 bases at V and 1 base at J, leaving 4 bases unmatched. Looked up from germline, CDR1 is SGHDN and CDR2 is FVKESK. The CDR3 is made up of 16 amino acids. Written as DNA, the CDR3 is TGTGCCAGCAGCCAAGATTACCTAGCGGGCACAGATACGCAGTATTTT. Translating it yields CASSQDYLAGTDTQYF.

The rearrangement uses TRBV19 and TRBJ2-2; D perhaps matches TRBD1 (6 bases). The germline V and J ends were trimmed by 4 bases and 1 base, with 7 bases remaining between them. The CDR3 is made up of 14 amino acids. Germline assignment: CDR1 LNHDA and CDR2 SQIVND (reference sequence). The CDR3 DNA follows: TGTGCCAGTAGTACAGGGGTGAACACCGGGGAGCTGTTTTTT. Translated, it gives CASSTGVNTGELFF.